This TCR beta chain derives from a study of spatial heterogeneity in lung cancer. As for the study in general: Among detected sequences, beta-chain ones consistently exceeded alpha-chain ones in number.

This clonotype has at least ten counts. The germline V and J ends were trimmed by 4 bases and 11 bases, with 13 bases remaining between them. CDR3 length: 12 residues. Germline CDR1 ENHRY, CDR2 SYGVKD. Unique molecular identifiers, one per molecule, were present on every TCR cDNA molecule. MiXCR was run by TCRdb on the 5' RACE reads, yielding one entry per CDR3 protein. The sample holds about 3,900 distinct CDR3 sequences, roughly 9.6% seen once. Time point given: sample taken at primary tumor resection. Samples came from roughly 72 TRACERx patients with untreated early-stage lung cancer. Sequencing was performed on whole RNA extracted from tumor and nontumor lung tissue, or from frozen PBMC, and the material was left unsorted.

The sample here was normal lung tissue next to the tumor, taken at surgery. This clonotype originated in a female donor with early-stage non-small cell lung cancer. The chain joins TRBV10-3 to TRBJ2-3; D might be TRBD2 (6 bases). The CDR3 coding sequence is TGTGCCATCAGTGCGGAGGGGCTCTGGCAGTATTTT. It encodes CAISAEGLWQYF.